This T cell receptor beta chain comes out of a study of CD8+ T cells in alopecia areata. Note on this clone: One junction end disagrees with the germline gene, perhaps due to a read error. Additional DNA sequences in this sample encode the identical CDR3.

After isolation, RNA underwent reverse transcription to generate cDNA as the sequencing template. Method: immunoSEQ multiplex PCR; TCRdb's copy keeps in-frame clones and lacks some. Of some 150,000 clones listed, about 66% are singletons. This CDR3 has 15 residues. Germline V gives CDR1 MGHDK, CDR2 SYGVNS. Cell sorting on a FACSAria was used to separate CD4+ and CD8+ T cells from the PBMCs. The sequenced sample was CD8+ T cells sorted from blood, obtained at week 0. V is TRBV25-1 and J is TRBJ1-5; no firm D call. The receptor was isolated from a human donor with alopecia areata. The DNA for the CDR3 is TGTGCCAGCAGCGAATCGGTAGCAGGTAATCAGCCCCAGCATTTT. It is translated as CASSESVAGNQPQHF.